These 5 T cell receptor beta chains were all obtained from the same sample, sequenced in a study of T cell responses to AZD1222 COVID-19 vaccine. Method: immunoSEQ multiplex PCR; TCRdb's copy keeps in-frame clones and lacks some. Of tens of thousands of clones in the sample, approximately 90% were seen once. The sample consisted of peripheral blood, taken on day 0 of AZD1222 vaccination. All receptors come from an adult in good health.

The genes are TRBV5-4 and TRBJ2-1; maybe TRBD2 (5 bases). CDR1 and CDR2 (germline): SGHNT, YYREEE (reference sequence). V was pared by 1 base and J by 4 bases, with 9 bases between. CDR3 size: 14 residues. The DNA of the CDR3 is TGTGCCAGCAGCTTGATTGAGGGTTACAATGAGCAGTTCTTC. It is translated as CASSLIEGYNEQFF.

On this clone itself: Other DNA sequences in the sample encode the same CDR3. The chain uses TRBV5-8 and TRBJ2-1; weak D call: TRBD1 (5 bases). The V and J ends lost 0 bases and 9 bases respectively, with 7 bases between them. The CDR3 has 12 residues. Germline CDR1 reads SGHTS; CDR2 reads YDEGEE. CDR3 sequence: CASSLAGFEQFF. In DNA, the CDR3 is TGTGCCAGCAGCTTGGCAGGGTTTGAGCAGTTCTTC.

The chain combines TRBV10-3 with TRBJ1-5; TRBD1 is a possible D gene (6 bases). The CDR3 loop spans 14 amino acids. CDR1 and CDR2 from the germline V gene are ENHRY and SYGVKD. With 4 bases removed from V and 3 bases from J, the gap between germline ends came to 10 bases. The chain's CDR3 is CAISAGTPNQPQHF. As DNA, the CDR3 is TGTGCCATCAGTGCCGGGACACCCAATCAGCCCCAGCATTTT.

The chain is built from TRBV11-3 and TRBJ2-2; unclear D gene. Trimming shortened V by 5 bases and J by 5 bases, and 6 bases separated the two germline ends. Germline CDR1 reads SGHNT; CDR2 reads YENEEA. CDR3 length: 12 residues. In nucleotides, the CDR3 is TGTGCCAGCAGCCCCGAAACCGGGGAGCTGTTTTTT. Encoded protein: CASSPETGELFF.

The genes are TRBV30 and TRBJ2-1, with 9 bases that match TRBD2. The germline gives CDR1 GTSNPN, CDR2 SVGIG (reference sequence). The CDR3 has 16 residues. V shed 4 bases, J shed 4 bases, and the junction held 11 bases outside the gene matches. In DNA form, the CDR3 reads TGTGCCTGGACCCCCTTAGCGGGAGCTTTGTACAATGAGCAGTTCTTC. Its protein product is CAWTPLAGALYNEQFF. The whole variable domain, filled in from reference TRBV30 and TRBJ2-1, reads SQTIHQWPATLVQPVGSPLSLECTVEGTSNPNLYWYRQAAGRGLQLLFYSVGIGQISSEVPQNLSASRPQDRQFILSSKKLLLSDSGFYLCAWTPLAGALYNEQFFGPGTRLTVL.